These 30 T cell receptor beta chains came from one sample sequenced in a study of T cells after yellow fever vaccination. TCRdb fed the 5' RACE reads into MiXCR, producing one record per CDR3 protein. The sample has hundreds of thousands of distinct CDR3 sequences; around 13% are singletons. The sequencing used CD4+ T cells sorted from PBMCs, collected 15 days after the yellow fever booster vaccination. The receptors here all came from a man between 18 and 29 years old who received the YFV17D yellow fever vaccine.

The V gene is TRBV9, the J gene TRBJ1-1; no clear D gene. From germline, CDR1 is SGDLS and CDR2 YYNGEE. This CDR3 comprises 14 residues. V was trimmed by 3 bases and J by 4 bases, leaving 13 bases between them. The CDR3 DNA reads as TGTGCCAGCAGCGGCCCGGACGCCGGCACTGAAGCTTTCTTT. As protein: CASSGPDAGTEAFF.

By sample share, this clonotype is medium-sized. The chain links TRBV20-1 to TRBJ2-6; D ambiguous. Germline V gene data show CDR1 as DFQATT and CDR2 as SNEGSKA (reference sequence). Trimming removed 6 bases from V and 0 bases from J, with 9 bases in between. The CDR3 is 14 residues long. The CDR3 protein is CSAPETSGANVLTF. Here the CDR3 DNA reads TGCAGTGCCCCAGAGACCTCTGGGGCCAACGTCCTGACTTTC.

There are many counts of this clonotype. The V call is TRBV7-3, the J call TRBJ2-5; 9 bases line up with TRBD2. The length of the CDR3 is 16 residues. Germline V lookup: CDR1 SGHTA, CDR2 FQGTGA. Trimming took 1 base from V and 0 from J; bases not matched to a gene: 3. The CDR3 is CASSLKRGDHQETQYF. The CDR3 region has the DNA TGTGCCAGCAGCTTAAAGCGGGGGGATCACCAAGAGACCCAGTACTTC.

This clonotype has just a few counts. The chain has TRBV6-1 and TRBJ2-4; possible D gene TRBD1, 5 bases. CDR1 MNHNS and CDR2 SASEGT come from the germline V gene. With 8 bases removed from V and 0 bases from J, the gap between germline ends came to 14 bases. The CDR3 runs 15 residues. CDR3 nucleotides: TGTGCCAGCGGTAAAGGGGCCGTAGCCAAAAACATTCAGTACTTC. It is translated as CASGKGAVAKNIQYF.

The V gene is TRBV5-6, the J gene TRBJ1-2; D is undetermined. The CDR3 is 12 residues long. Germline CDR1 reads SGHDT; CDR2 reads YYEEEE. Trimming took off 3 bases at V and 6 bases at J, with 9 bases between the two ends. The CDR3 reads CASSSREHGYTF. CDR3 DNA: TGTGCCAGCAGCTCGCGGGAGCATGGCTACACCTTC. Full variable domain (remainder filled in from reference TRBV5-6 and TRBJ1-2): DAGVTQSPTHLIKTRGQQVTLRCSPKSGHDTVSWYQQALGQGPQFIFQYYEEEERQRGNFPDRFSGHQFPNYSSELNVNALLLGDSALYLCASSSREHGYTFGSGTRLTVV.

This clonotype appeared a few times. The chain is built from TRBV11-2 and TRBJ2-5, with TRBD2 identical over 7 bases. Germline-derived CDR1 and CDR2 are SGHAT and FQNNGV. The ends lost 5 bases at V and 3 bases at J; junction bases unmatched: 9. This CDR3 is 15 amino acids long. This chain's CDR3 is CASSPRASGEETQYF. The DNA for the CDR3 is TGTGCCAGCAGCCCACGAGCTAGCGGTGAAGAGACCCAGTACTTC.

This clonotype was counted between two and nine times. The rearrangement links TRBV3-1 to TRBJ2-5; TRBD2 might be the D (5 bases). The CDR3 contains 15 residues. Germline V CDR1 and CDR2: LGHDT, YNNKEL (reference sequence). V was shortened by 2 bases and J by 1 base, with 11 bases between the two germline ends. The CDR3, as DNA: TGTGCCAGCAGCCAATTGGGGAGCGGCCAAGAGACCCAGTACTTC. Residues: CASSQLGSGQETQYF.

The V and J genes are TRBV6-5 and TRBJ1-2; the D gene is possibly TRBD1 (5 bases). The V gene's germline CDR1 is MNHEY and CDR2 SVGAGI. CDR3 size: 15 residues. Trimming removed 3 bases at V and 2 bases at J, with 13 bases between. The CDR3 bases are TGTGCCAGCAGTTATGGCGGGGGGAGGAACTATGGCTACACCTTC. This sequence encodes CASSYGGGRNYGYTF.

The chain recombines TRBV28 with TRBJ2-2; 12 bases are shared with TRBD2. This CDR3 has 18 amino acids. V was clipped by 6 bases and J by 5 bases; unmatched bases: 13. The V gene's germline CDR1 is MDHEN and CDR2 SYDVKM. This CDR3 reads CASSTPSGGAVETGELFF. In DNA, the CDR3 is TGTGCCAGCAGCACCCCTAGCGGGGGGGCCGTAGAGACCGGGGAGCTGTTTTTT.

The rearrangement uses TRBV5-3 and TRBJ1-1; D is undetermined. TRBV5-3 is sorted into the ORF group, with uncertain function. Between the trimmed V and J ends, which lost 0 bases and 1 base, there was a span of 7 bases. This CDR3 spans 14 amino acids. The CDR3 sequence: CARSLGAGNTEAFF. Here the CDR3 DNA reads TGTGCCAGAAGCTTGGGGGCGGGGAACACTGAAGCTTTCTTT.

CDR3 sequence reads: CATPRDRANYGYTF. As DNA, the CDR3 is TGTGCCACTCCCCGGGACAGGGCTAACTATGGCTACACCTTC. V is TRBV27 and J is TRBJ1-2, with 9 bases matching TRBD1. V shed 10 bases and J 0 bases; nucleotides not matched to a gene: 6. The germline V gene encodes CDR1 MNHEY and CDR2 SMNVEV (reference sequence). This CDR3 is built from 14 residues.

This clonotype was seen a handful of times. The chain joins TRBV20-1 to TRBJ2-4; D uncertain. This CDR3 is 14 amino acids long. Per germline, CDR1 DFQATT and CDR2 SNEGSKA (reference sequence). With 0 bases removed from V and 0 bases from J, the gap between germline ends came to 6 bases. The CDR3 DNA is TGCAGTGCTAGAGATACGGTAGCCAAAAACATTCAGTACTTC. This gives the protein CSARDTVAKNIQYF.

The sample holds a few counts of this clonotype. V usage is TRBV2 and J usage is TRBJ1-1, with a tentative D call TRBD1 (5 bases). The V end was cut by 6 bases, the J end by 2 bases, with 13 bases between. The CDR3 length is 14 residues. Per the germline V gene, CDR1 is SNHLY and CDR2 is FYNNEI. The CDR3 nucleotides read TGTGCCAGCAGAAGGGACGGACCTAACACTGAAGCTTTCTTT. It yields the protein CASRRDGPNTEAFF.

The rearrangement uses TRBV27 and TRBJ2-1, with D possibly TRBD1 on 6 matching bases. This CDR3 contains 15 residues. Germline V gene sequence: CDR1 MNHEY, CDR2 SMNVEV (reference sequence). Trimming took off 6 bases at V and 8 bases at J, with 20 bases between the two ends. CDR3 DNA sequence: TGTGCCAGCAGAACTTACACAGGGACAAGGGATGAGCAGTTCTTC. It is translated as CASRTYTGTRDEQFF.

This clonotype has at least ten counts. The chain links TRBV7-2 to TRBJ1-2; TRBD1 is a possible D gene (5 bases). There are 13 residues in the CDR3. V gave up 0 bases and J gave up 8 bases, with 10 bases separating them. Per the germline V gene, CDR1 is SGHTA and CDR2 is FQGNSA. CDR3 bases: TGTGCCAGCAGCTTAGCGCAGGGTCAAGGCTACACCTTC. It is translated as CASSLAQGQGYTF.

This clonotype turned up a few times. CDR3 amino acids: CASSQTGGAGDTQYF. The CDR3 bases are TGTGCCAGCAGCCAAACCGGGGGGGCCGGAGATACGCAGTATTTT. The chain couples TRBV3-1 to TRBJ2-3; 8 bases are shared with TRBD2. Germline CDR1 reads LGHDT; CDR2 reads YNNKEL (reference sequence). The CDR3 is made up of 15 amino acids. The V gene end was trimmed by 2 bases and the J gene end by 5 bases; junction bases not matched to a gene: 6.

The chain employs TRBV6-5 and TRBJ1-4; 8 nucleotides line up with TRBD1. In germline, CDR1 is MNHEY, CDR2 SVGAGI. Germline trimming cut 5 bases from V and 6 bases from J; bases unmatched to any gene: 2. CDR3 length equals 13 residues. DNA for the CDR3: TGTGCCAGCAGTGAGACAGGGGATGAAAAACTGTTTTTT. This gives the protein CASSETGDEKLFF.

This clonotype was seen a few times. The chain is built from TRBV4-1 and TRBJ2-3; 8 bases are a match to TRBD1. CDR3 length equals 16 residues. CDR1 and CDR2 (germline): MGHRA, YSYEKL. Trimming took 4 bases from V and 4 from J; bases not matched to a gene: 10. CDR3 bases: TGCGCCAGCAGCCCGCTCGACAGGGGAAGTTCAGATACGCAGTATTTT. Protein product: CASSPLDRGSSDTQYF.

The chain links TRBV5-1 to TRBJ1-2, with unresolved D. V was shortened by 0 bases and J by 6 bases, with 9 bases between the two germline ends. Germline CDR1 is SGHRS and CDR2 is YFSETQ. This CDR3 comprises 13 residues. CDR3 residues: CASSLVGFDGYTF. The DNA of the CDR3 is TGCGCCAGCAGCTTGGTAGGATTCGATGGCTACACCTTC.

On this clonotype itself: Its ends do not fully match the called genes, so a read error is possible. The CDR3 protein is CAGRQGKGYGYTF. DNA of the CDR3: TGTGCCGGCAGACAGGGGAAAGGCTATGGCTACACCTTC. The J gene is TRBJ1-2, the V gene TRBV2, with 8 bases that match TRBD1. In germline, CDR1 is SNHLY, CDR2 FYNNEI. The CDR3 contains 13 residues.

In its sample, this clonotype was seen many times. The chain uses TRBV12-3 or TRBV12-4 and TRBJ1-4, with D possibly being TRBD1 (5 bases). The CDR3 has 15 amino acids. Trimming took off 6 bases at V and 5 bases at J, with 16 bases between the two ends. CDR3 bases: TGTGCCAGCAGACCCTACGGGGGGAGGAATGAAAAACTGTTTTTT. It encodes CASRPYGGRNEKLFF.

This clonotype showed up just a few times. V gene TRBV6-6 combines with J gene TRBJ2-2; D gene unclear. V was clipped by 8 bases and J by 1 base, with 5 bases between them. CDR3 length: 12 amino acids. Germline V gene lookup returns CDR1 MNHNY and CDR2 SVGAGI (reference sequence). The CDR3 sequence is CASYGNTGELFF. CDR3 DNA: TGTGCCAGCTACGGGAACACCGGGGAGCTGTTTTTT.

The rearrangement uses TRBV20-1 and TRBJ1-1; D is unresolved. The V gene lost 6 bases and the J gene lost 1 base, with 9 bases spanning the gap. CDR3 length: 12 residues. The germline CDR1 and CDR2 sequences are DFQATT and SNEGSKA (reference sequence). The DNA of the CDR3 is TGCAGTGCCCACGACCCGAACACTGAAGCTTTCTTT. Amino acid sequence: CSAHDPNTEAFF.

The chain joins TRBV5-1 to TRBJ1-1; 8 nucleotides align to TRBD1. CDR1 is SGHRS, CDR2 YFSETQ, per germline. There are 14 residues in the CDR3. Unmatched junction bases numbered 2, after V lost 0 bases and J lost 4 bases. This chain's CDR3 is CASSLADRGTEAFF. The CDR3 DNA follows: TGCGCCAGCAGCTTGGCCGACAGGGGCACTGAAGCTTTCTTT. The whole variable domain, remainder taken from reference TRBV5-1 and TRBJ1-1, is KAGVTQTPRYLIKTRGQQVTLSCSPISGHRSVSWYQQTPGQGLQFLFEYFSETQRNKGNFPGRFSGRQFSNSRSEMNVSTLELGDSALYLCASSLADRGTEAFFGQGTRLTVV.

Only a few counts were recorded for this clonotype. The V and J genes are TRBV7-8 and TRBJ2-3; D is perhaps TRBD1 (6 bases). Germline V gives CDR1 SGHVS, CDR2 FQNEAQ. The CDR3 loop spans 15 amino acids. V dropped 5 bases and J dropped 0 bases, with 12 bases sitting between them. CDR3 loop: CASSLGQRSTDTQYF. CDR3 DNA sequence: TGTGCCAGCAGCCTCGGACAGCGTAGCACAGATACGCAGTATTTT.

The chain carries TRBV4-1 and TRBJ1-1; tentative D call: TRBD1 (6 bases). Per the germline V gene, CDR1 is MGHRA and CDR2 is YSYEKL. Trimming took off 3 bases at V and 0 bases at J, with 14 bases between the two ends. This CDR3 has 16 residues. The chain's CDR3 is CASSQTLDRMNTEAFF. The CDR3 DNA follows: TGCGCCAGCAGCCAGACCCTGGACAGAATGAACACTGAAGCTTTCTTT.

This clonotype was detected a few times. The chain employs TRBV20-1 and TRBJ1-5; a weak D match, TRBD1 (5 bases). The germline V gene encodes CDR1 DFQATT and CDR2 SNEGSKA (reference sequence). The CDR3 runs to 14 residues. Deletions cut 2 bases from V and 0 bases from J, with 8 bases between. CDR3 nucleotides: TGCAGTGCTAGACCAGGGACTAGCAATCAGCCCCAGCATTTT. Residues: CSARPGTSNQPQHF.

This clonotype appeared a few times. The chain links TRBV20-1 to TRBJ2-2; 9 bases are a match to TRBD2. The CDR3 loop spans 15 amino acids. After removal of 6 bases from V and 3 bases from J, the junction contained 8 bases not matched to a gene. Germline CDR1 is DFQATT and CDR2 is SNEGSKA (reference sequence). The CDR3 nucleotides are TGCAGTGCCCGAATAGCGGGGGCCTACACCGGGGAGCTGTTTTTT. Translating it yields CSARIAGAYTGELFF.

The chain has TRBV5-1 and TRBJ2-6, with D unresolved. From germline, CDR1 is SGHRS and CDR2 YFSETQ. The CDR3 has 16 residues. Trimming shortened V by 1 base and J by 0 bases, and 8 bases separated the two germline ends. The CDR3 loop reads CASSLTSVSGANVLTF. For the CDR3, the DNA is TGCGCCAGCAGCTTGACCAGTGTCTCTGGGGCCAACGTCCTGACTTTC.

Ten or more counts support this clonotype. V gene TRBV7-9 combines with J gene TRBJ1-2; 9 nucleotides align to TRBD1. The V segment lost 5 bases and the J segment 3 bases; nucleotides outside the gene matches: 4. From germline, CDR1 is SEHNR and CDR2 FQNEAQ (reference sequence). The CDR3 runs to 14 residues. CDR3: CASSPGTGHYGYTF. The CDR3 nucleotides are TGTGCCAGCAGCCCAGGGACAGGGCACTATGGCTACACCTTC.